The 12 T cell receptor beta chains given below trace back to one sample, sequenced in a study of PD-1 blockade in classical Hodgkin lymphoma. Sample time point: cycle 4 day 1 (C4D1), after six to seven weeks of nivolumab. All patients experienced relapse after autologous stem cell transplantation, and brentuximab vedotin exposure was variable. Sequencing used immunoSEQ multiplex PCR; TCRdb keeps in-frame clones, though not all of them. Among fewer than 95,000 clones, 83% were seen once, and the ten largest hold 15% to 20%. Source: peripheral blood mononuclear cells (PBMCs), taken before the fourth cycle of nivolumab. The receptors originated from a human donor with classical Hodgkin lymphoma.

The CDR3 DNA reads as TGTGCCAGCAAGGACTCTACTCGATACGAGCAGTACTTC. Amino acids: CASKDSTRYEQYF. This rearrangement joins TRBV27 to TRBJ2-7, with D possibly matching TRBD2 (5 bases). The length of the CDR3 is 13 residues. Looked up from germline, CDR1 is MNHEY and CDR2 is SMNVEV (reference sequence). The V end lost 7 bases, the J end lost 4 bases, and 14 bases lay between the germline ends.

This clone has only a few counts. The V gene is TRBV7-6, the J gene TRBJ2-4; no clear D gene. V was clipped by 2 bases and J by 7 bases, with 9 bases between them. The CDR3 has 13 amino acids. Per germline, CDR1 SGHVS and CDR2 FNYEAQ. The CDR3 protein is CASSLQPLNIQYF. CDR3 nucleotides: TGTGCCAGCAGCTTACAGCCTTTGAACATTCAGTACTTC.

The genes are TRBV7-9 and TRBJ2-7; a possible D gene is TRBD1 (9 bases). This CDR3 spans 17 amino acids. Trimming cost V 5 bases and J 3 bases, with 23 bases left between them. The germline V gene encodes CDR1 SEHNR and CDR2 FQNEAQ (reference sequence). The CDR3 protein is CASSPVVAGTGFYEQYF. The CDR3 nucleotides are TGTGCCAGCAGCCCTGTCGTAGCGGGGACAGGGTTCTACGAGCAGTACTTC.

The chain couples TRBV15 to TRBJ2-7; D perhaps matches TRBD1 (5 bases). Trimming left V 0 bases short and J 6 bases short, with 18 bases between. The CDR3 runs to 16 residues. Germline V gene data show CDR1 as LNHNV and CDR2 as YYDKDF (reference sequence). CDR3 loop: CATSREPGGGGAEQYF. In DNA, the CDR3 is TGTGCCACCAGCAGAGAACCGGGCGGTGGTGGGGCCGAGCAGTACTTC.

The rearrangement links TRBV5-8 to TRBJ2-7, with a possible D match to TRBD2 (6 bases). With 0 bases removed from V and 6 bases from J, the gap between germline ends came to 13 bases. This CDR3 contains 14 residues. Germline V gene data show CDR1 as SGHTS and CDR2 as YDEGEE. The CDR3 protein is CASSLGAVGGEQYF. CDR3 sequence (DNA): TGTGCCAGCAGCTTGGGGGCAGTGGGGGGCGAGCAGTACTTC.

This clone was recorded once. The chain links TRBV28 to TRBJ2-4, with TRBD2 identical over 14 bases. V was pared by 1 base and J by 15 bases, with 8 bases of the junction left unmatched. CDR3 length: 15 residues. Germline-derived CDR1 and CDR2 are MDHEN and SYDVKM. CDR3 region: CASSLSPGLAGEVYF. Here the CDR3 DNA reads TGTGCCAGCAGTTTATCTCCGGGACTAGCGGGAGAGGTGTACTTC. Drawing the rest from reference TRBV28 and TRBJ2-4, the complete variable domain is DVKVTQSSRYLVKRTGEKVFLECVQDMDHENMFWYRQDPGLGLRLIYFSYDVKMKEKGDIPEGYSVSREKKERFSLILESASTNQTSMYLCASSLSPGLAGEVYFGAGTRLSVL.

The V call is TRBV2, the J call TRBJ2-5; D not certain. Germline values: CDR1 SNHLY, CDR2 FYNNEI. There are 13 residues in the CDR3. V lost 2 bases and J lost 5, with 9 bases in between. The CDR3: CASSELSGETQYF. The DNA for the CDR3 is TGTGCCAGCAGTGAACTTTCTGGGGAGACCCAGTACTTC.

This clone was recorded only once. The chain joins TRBV7-2 to TRBJ1-1; D ambiguous. V was shortened by 2 bases and J by 3 bases, with 7 bases between the two germline ends. CDR1 and CDR2 (germline): SGHTA, FQGNSA. The CDR3 has 13 residues. The CDR3 bases are TGTGCCAGCAGCTTAAACTCCTACACTGAAGCTTTCTTT. Translation gives CASSLNSYTEAFF.

The gene calls are TRBV29-1 and TRBJ2-1, with 12 bases aligning to TRBD2. Germline V gene sequence: CDR1 SQVTM, CDR2 ANQGSEA. The CDR3 is made up of 14 amino acids. With 5 bases clipped from V and 6 bases from J, the junction kept 5 bases outside the gene matches. The CDR3 sequence is CSVLGLAGTNEQFF. DNA for the CDR3: TGCAGCGTTCTCGGACTAGCGGGAACCAATGAGCAGTTCTTC.

The chain has TRBV7-2 and TRBJ2-5; no clear D. Germline V gene data show CDR1 as SGHTA and CDR2 as FQGNSA. Trimming removed 5 bases from V and 2 bases from J, with 9 bases in between. This CDR3 contains 13 residues. CDR3 bases: TGTGCCAGCAGCATCAGACCGCAAGAGACCCAGTACTTC. This gives the protein CASSIRPQETQYF.

This clone was observed a few times. The chain joins TRBV11-2 to TRBJ2-3; 8 bases map to TRBD2. This CDR3 region has 14 residues. Germline V gene sequence: CDR1 SGHAT, CDR2 FQNNGV. J lost 3 bases, V lost 5 bases, and 4 bases had no gene match. As DNA, the CDR3 is TGTGCCAGCAGCCCGGGACTAGGGACAGATACGCAGTATTTT. Protein: CASSPGLGTDTQYF.

V is TRBV5-1 and J is TRBJ1-1; maybe TRBD1 (5 bases). Trimming took 2 bases from V and 5 from J, leaving 16 bases between them. The CDR3 totals 15 residues. CDR1 and CDR2 (germline): SGHRS, YFSETQ. The CDR3 DNA sequence: TGCGCCAGCAGCTTACAGCCAGGGTCAGATACTGAAGCTTTCTTT. Its protein product is CASSLQPGSDTEAFF.